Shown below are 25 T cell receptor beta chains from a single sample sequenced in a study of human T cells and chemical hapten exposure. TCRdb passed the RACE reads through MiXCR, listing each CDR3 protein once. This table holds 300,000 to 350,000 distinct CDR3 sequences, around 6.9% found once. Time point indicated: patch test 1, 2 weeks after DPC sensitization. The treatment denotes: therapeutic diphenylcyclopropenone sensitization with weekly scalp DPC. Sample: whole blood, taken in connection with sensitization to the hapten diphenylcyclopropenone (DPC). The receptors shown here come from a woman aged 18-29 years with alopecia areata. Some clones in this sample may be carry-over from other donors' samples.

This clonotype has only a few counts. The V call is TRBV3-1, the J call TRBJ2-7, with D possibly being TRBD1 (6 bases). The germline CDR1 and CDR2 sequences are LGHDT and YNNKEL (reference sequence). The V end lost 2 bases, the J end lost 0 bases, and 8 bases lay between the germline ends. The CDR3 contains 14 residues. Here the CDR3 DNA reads TGTGCCAGCAGCCAAACAGGGCTCTCCTACGAGCAGTACTTC. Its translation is CASSQTGLSYEQYF.

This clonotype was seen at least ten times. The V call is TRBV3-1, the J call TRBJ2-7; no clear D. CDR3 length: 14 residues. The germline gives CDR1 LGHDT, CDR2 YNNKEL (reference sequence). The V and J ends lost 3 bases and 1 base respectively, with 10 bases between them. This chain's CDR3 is CASSQPMGSYEQYF. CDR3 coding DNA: TGTGCCAGCAGCCAGCCCATGGGGTCCTACGAGCAGTACTTC.

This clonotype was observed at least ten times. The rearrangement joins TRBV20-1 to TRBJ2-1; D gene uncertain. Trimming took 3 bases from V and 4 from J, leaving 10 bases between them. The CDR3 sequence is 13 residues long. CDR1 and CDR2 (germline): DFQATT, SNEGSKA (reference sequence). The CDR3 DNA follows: TGCAGTGCTAGTCAAGCACAGTACAATGAGCAGTTCTTC. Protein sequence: CSASQAQYNEQFF.

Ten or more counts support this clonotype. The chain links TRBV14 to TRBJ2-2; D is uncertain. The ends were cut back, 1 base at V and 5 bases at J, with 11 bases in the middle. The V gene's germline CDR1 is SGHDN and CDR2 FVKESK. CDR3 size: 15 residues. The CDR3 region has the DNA TGTGCCAGCAGCCAAGGCAACAGATGGACCGGGGAGCTGTTTTTT. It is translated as CASSQGNRWTGELFF. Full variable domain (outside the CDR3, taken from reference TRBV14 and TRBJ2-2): EAGVTQFPSHSVIEKGQTVTLRCDPISGHDNLYWYRRVMGKEIKFLLHFVKESKQDESGMPNNRFLAERTGGTYSTLKVQPAELEDSGVYFCASSQGNRWTGELFFGEGSRLTVL.

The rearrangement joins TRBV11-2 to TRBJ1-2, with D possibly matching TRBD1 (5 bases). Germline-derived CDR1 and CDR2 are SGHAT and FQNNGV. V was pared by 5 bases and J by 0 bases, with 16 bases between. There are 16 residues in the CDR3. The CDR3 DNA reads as TGTGCCAGCAGCCCCAAGGGGTTAGTGTCTAACTATGGCTACACCTTC. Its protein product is CASSPKGLVSNYGYTF.

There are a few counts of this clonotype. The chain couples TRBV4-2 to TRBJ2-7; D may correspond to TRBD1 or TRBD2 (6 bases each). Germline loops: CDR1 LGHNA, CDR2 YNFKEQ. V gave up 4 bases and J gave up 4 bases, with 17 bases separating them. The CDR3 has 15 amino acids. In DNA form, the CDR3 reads TGTGCCAGCAGCCGCTTAGAGGGGGGTCGGTACGAGCAGTACTTC. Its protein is CASSRLEGGRYEQYF.

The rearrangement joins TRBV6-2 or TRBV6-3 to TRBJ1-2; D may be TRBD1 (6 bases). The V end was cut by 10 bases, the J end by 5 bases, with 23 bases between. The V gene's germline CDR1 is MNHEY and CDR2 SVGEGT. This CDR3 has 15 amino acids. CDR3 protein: CATRAGTQIGYGYTF. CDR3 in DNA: TGTGCCACCCGAGCCGGGACACAAATTGGATATGGCTACACCTTC.

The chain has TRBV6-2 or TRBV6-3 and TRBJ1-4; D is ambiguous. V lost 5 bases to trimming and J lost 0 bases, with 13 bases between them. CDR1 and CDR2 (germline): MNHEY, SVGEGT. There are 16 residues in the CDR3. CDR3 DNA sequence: TGTGCCAGCAGTACGTGGGGAGGATCAACTAATGAAAAACTGTTTTTT. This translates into CASSTWGGSTNEKLFF.

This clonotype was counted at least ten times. The CDR3 nucleotides read TGTGCCAGCAGCCCCATGCTGGGGGCCCGAGATGGCTACACCTTC. Amino acid sequence: CASSPMLGARDGYTF. This chain links TRBV14 with TRBJ1-2; possible D gene TRBD1, 6 bases. V was clipped by 4 bases and J by 6 bases, with 18 bases between them. The CDR3 runs to 15 residues. From germline, CDR1 is SGHDN and CDR2 FVKESK. Looking up the rest from reference TRBV14 and TRBJ1-2 gives the full variable domain: EAGVTQFPSHSVIEKGQTVTLRCDPISGHDNLYWYRRVMGKEIKFLLHFVKESKQDESGMPNNRFLAERTGGTYSTLKVQPAELEDSGVYFCASSPMLGARDGYTFGSGTRLTVV.

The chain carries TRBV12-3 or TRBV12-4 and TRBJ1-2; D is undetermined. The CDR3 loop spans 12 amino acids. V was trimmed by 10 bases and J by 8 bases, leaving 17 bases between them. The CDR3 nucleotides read TGTGCCACTCCGGGTGCCCCTGGAGGCTACACCTTC. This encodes CATPGAPGGYTF.

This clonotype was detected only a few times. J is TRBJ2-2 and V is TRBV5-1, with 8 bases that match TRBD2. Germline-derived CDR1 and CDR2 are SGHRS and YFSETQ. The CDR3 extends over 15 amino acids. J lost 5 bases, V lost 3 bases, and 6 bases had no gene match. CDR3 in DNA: TGCGCCAGCAGCTGGGGGACTAGTAGGACCGGGGAGCTGTTTTTT. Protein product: CASSWGTSRTGELFF.

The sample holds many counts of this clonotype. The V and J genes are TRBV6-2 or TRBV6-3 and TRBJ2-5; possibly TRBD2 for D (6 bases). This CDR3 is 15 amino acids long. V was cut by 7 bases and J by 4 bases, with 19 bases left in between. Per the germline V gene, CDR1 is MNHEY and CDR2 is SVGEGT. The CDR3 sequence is CASTPAQTSPETQYF. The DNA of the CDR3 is TGTGCCAGCACTCCTGCGCAGACTAGTCCAGAGACCCAGTACTTC.

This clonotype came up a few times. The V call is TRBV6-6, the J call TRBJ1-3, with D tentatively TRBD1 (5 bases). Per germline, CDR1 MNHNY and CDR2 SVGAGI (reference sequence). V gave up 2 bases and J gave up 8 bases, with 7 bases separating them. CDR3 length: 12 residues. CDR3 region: CASSYRGDTIYF. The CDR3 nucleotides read TGTGCCAGCAGTTACCGGGGGGACACCATATATTTT.

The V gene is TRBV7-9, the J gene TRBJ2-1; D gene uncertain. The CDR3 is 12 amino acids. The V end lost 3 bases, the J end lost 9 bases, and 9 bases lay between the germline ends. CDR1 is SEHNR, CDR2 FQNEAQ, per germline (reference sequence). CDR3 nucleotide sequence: TGTGCCAGCAGCTTTATACAACCTGAGCAGTTCTTC. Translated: CASSFIQPEQFF.

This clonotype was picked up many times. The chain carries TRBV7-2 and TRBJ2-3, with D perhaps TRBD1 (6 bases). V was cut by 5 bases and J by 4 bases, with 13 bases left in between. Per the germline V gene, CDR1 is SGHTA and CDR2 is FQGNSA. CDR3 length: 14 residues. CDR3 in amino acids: CASSPGVEADTQYF. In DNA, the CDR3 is TGTGCCAGCAGCCCAGGGGTGGAAGCAGATACGCAGTATTTT.

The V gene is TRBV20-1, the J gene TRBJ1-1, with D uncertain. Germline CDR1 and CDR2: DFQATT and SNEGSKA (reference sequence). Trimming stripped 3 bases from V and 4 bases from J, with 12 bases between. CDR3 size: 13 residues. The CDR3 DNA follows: TGCAGTGCTAGGGGAAAGGTAATCACTGAAGCTTTCTTT. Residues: CSARGKVITEAFF.

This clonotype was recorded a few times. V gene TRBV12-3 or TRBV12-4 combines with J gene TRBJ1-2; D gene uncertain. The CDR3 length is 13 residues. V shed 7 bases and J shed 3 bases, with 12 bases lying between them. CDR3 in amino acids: CASTMRPHYGYTF. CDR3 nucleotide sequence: TGTGCCAGCACGATGCGGCCCCACTATGGCTACACCTTC.

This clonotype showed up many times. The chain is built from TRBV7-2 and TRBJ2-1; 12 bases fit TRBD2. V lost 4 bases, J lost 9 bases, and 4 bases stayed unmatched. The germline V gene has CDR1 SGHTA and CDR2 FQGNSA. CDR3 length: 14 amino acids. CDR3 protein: CASSSPSGGGEQFF. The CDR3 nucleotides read TGTGCCAGCAGCTCCCCTAGCGGGGGGGGTGAGCAGTTCTTC.

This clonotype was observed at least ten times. CDR3 DNA: TGTGCCAGCAGCCTCAACAGGGTCGGTGCGCAGTATTTT. Translating it yields CASSLNRVGAQYF. This chain connects TRBV7-9 to TRBJ2-3; possibly TRBD1 for D (6 bases). CDR1 SEHNR and CDR2 FQNEAQ come from the germline V gene (reference sequence). Between the trimmed V and J ends, which lost 5 bases and 10 bases, there was a span of 16 bases. The CDR3 has 13 amino acids.

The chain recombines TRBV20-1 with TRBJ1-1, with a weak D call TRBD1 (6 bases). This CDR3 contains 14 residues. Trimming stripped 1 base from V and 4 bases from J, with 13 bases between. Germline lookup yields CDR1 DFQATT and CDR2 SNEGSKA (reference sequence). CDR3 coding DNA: TGCAGTGCTAGAGGCTTCGGGGGGCTCACTGAAGCTTTCTTT. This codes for CSARGFGGLTEAFF.

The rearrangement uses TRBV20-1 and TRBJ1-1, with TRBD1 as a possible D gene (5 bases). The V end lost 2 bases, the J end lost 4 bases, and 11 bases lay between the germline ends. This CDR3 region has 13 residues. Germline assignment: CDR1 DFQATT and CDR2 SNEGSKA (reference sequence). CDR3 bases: TGCAGTGCTAGAACCGACAGTGGCACTGAAGCTTTCTTT. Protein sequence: CSARTDSGTEAFF.

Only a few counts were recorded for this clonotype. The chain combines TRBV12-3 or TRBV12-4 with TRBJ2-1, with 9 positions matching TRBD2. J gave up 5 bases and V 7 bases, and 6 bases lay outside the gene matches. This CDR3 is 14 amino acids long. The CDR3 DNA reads TGTGCCAGCATCTCCGGGACTAGCCACAATGAGCAGTTCTTC. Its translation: CASISGTSHNEQFF.

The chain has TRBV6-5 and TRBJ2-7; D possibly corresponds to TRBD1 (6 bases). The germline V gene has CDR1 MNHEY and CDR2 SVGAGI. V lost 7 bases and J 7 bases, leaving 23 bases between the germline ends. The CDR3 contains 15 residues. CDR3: CASTRGAGIVREQYF. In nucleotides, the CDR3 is TGTGCCAGCACCAGGGGTGCAGGGATAGTACGAGAGCAGTACTTC.

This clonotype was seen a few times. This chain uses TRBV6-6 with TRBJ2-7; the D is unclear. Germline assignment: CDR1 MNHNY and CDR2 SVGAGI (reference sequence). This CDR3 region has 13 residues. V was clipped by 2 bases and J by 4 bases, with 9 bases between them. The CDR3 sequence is CASSYHEEYEQYF. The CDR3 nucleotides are TGTGCCAGCAGTTACCATGAGGAGTACGAGCAGTACTTC.

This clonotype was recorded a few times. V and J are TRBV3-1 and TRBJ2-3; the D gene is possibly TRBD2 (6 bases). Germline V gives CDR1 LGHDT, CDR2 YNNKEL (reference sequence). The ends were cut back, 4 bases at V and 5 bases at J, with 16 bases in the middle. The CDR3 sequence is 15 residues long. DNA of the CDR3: TGTGCCAGCAGCCGCCGGGACTGGATTAGAGATACGCAGTATTTT. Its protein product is CASSRRDWIRDTQYF.